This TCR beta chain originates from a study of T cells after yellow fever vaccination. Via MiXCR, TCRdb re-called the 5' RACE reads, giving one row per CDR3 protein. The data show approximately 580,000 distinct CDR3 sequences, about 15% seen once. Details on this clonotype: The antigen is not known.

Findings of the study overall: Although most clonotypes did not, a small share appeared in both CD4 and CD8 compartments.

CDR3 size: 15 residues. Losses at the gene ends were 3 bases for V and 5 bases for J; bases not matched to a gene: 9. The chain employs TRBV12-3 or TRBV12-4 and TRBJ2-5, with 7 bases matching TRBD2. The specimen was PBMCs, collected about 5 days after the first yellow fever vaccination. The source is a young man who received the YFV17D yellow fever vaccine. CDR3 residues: CASSFQGLLMETQYF. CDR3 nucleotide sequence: TGTGCCAGCAGTTTCCAGGGACTATTGATGGAGACCCAGTACTTC.